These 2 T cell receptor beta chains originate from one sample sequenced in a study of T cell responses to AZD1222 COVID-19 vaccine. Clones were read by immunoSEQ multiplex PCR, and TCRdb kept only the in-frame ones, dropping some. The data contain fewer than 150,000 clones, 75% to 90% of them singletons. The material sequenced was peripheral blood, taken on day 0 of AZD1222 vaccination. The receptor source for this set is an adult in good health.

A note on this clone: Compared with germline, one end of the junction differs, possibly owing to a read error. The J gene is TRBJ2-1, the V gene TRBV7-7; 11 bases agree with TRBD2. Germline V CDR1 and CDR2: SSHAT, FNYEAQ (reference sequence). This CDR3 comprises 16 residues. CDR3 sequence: CASSSGSGGARDEQFF. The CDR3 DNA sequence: TGTGCTAGCAGCTCCGGTAGCGGGGGGGCCAGGGATGAGCAGTTCTTC.

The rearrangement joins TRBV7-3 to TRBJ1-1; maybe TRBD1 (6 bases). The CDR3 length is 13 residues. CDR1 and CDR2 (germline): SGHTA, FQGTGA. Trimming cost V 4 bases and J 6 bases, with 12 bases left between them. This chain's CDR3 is CASSYSRTAEAFF. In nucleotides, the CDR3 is TGTGCCAGCAGCTACTCCAGGACAGCTGAAGCTTTCTTT.